This record covers a single T cell receptor beta chain. These data originate in a study of blood T cell repertoires in COVID-19. The method was immunoSEQ multiplex PCR; TCRdb's version includes in-frame clones alone and lacks a portion of them. The sample carries more than 300,000 clones, approximately 87% recorded once. Sequencing was carried out using peripheral blood. The sequence derives from a woman in her 30s with COVID-19, enrolled during active disease.

In nucleotides, the CDR3 is TGTGCCAGCAGTTCACACTCACAGGGACGCTACACCTTC. Translation gives CASSSHSQGRYTF. The V gene is TRBV27, the J gene TRBJ1-2, with D possibly matching TRBD1 (6 bases). The ends were cut back, 4 bases at V and 9 bases at J, with 15 bases in the middle. This CDR3 spans 13 amino acids. Germline V gene sequence: CDR1 MNHEY, CDR2 SMNVEV (reference sequence).